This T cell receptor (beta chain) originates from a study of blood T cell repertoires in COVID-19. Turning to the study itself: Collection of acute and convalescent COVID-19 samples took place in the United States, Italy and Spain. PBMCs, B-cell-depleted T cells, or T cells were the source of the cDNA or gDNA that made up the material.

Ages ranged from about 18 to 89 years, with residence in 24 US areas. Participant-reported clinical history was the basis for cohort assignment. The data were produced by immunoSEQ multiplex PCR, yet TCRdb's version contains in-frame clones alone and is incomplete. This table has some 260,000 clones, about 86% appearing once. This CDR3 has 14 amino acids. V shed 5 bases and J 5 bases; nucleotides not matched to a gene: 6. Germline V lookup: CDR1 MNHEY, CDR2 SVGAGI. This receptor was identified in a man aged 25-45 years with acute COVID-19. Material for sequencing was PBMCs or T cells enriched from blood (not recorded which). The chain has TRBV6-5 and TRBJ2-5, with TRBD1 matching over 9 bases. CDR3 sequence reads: CASSRDRVRETQYF. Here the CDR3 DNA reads TGTGCCAGCAGTAGGGACAGGGTCCGGGAGACCCAGTACTTC.